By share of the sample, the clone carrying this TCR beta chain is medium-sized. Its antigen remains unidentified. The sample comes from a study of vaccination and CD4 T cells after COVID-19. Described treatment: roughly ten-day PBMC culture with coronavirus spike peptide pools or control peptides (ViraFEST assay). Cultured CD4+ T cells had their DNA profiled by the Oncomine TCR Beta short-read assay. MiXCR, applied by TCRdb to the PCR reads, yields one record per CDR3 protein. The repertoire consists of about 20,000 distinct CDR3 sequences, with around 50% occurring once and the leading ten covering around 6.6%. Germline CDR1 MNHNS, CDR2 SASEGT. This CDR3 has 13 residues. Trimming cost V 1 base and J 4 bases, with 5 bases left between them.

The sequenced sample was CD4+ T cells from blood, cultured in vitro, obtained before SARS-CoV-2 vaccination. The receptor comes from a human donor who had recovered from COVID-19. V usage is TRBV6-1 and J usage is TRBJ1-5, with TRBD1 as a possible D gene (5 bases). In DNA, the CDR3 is TGTGCCAGCAGTGAAGGGGGGAATCAGCCCCAGCATTTT. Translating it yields CASSEGGNQPQHF.